The 10 T cell receptor beta chains in this list originate from one sample, sequenced in a study of blood T cell repertoires in COVID-19. The data were produced by immunoSEQ multiplex PCR, yet TCRdb's version contains in-frame clones alone and is incomplete. The table has roughly 58,000 clones, around 66% seen once. Sequenced material: PBMCs or T cells enriched from blood (not recorded which). Receptors were obtained from a woman aged 55 to 70 who had been exposed to COVID-19.

The chain is built from TRBV3-1 (or the pseudogene TRBV3-2) and TRBJ2-6; 8 positions agree with TRBD1. Per germline, CDR1 LGHDT and CDR2 YNNKEL (reference sequence). There are 17 residues in the CDR3. V was clipped by 0 bases and J by 2 bases; unmatched bases: 3. This chain's CDR3 is CASSQDNRGTGANVLTF. In DNA form, the CDR3 reads TGTGCCAGCAGCCAAGATAACAGGGGGACTGGGGCCAACGTCCTGACTTTC.

The chain employs TRBV6-1 and TRBJ1-2; no reliable D call. Germline V gene sequence: CDR1 MNHNS, CDR2 SASEGT. CDR3 length equals 14 residues. Trimming left V 2 bases short and J 2 bases short, with 9 bases between. The CDR3 bases are TGTGCCAGCAGTGAAATCTCGCAGAACTATGGCTACACCTTC. As protein: CASSEISQNYGYTF.

The chain combines TRBV27 with TRBJ2-3, with a possible D match to TRBD2 (5 bases). Looked up from germline, CDR1 is MNHEY and CDR2 is SMNVEV (reference sequence). Trimming cost V 2 bases and J 2 bases, with 11 bases left between them. This CDR3 spans 15 amino acids. The CDR3: CASSLLGEYTDTQYF. DNA of the CDR3: TGTGCCAGCAGTTTACTCGGGGAATACACAGATACGCAGTATTTT.

The chain has TRBV7-9 and TRBJ1-1; 7 bases fit TRBD1. V was clipped by 4 bases and J by 0 bases; unmatched bases: 11. The length of the CDR3 is 17 residues. Germline assignment: CDR1 SEHNR and CDR2 FQNEAQ (reference sequence). CDR3 nucleotide sequence: TGTGCCAGCAGCTCCCCCCCCACGGGACAGATGAACACTGAAGCTTTCTTT. This sequence encodes CASSSPPTGQMNTEAFF.

The chain carries TRBV19 and TRBJ1-2, with D hard to call. V lost 6 bases to trimming and J lost 3 bases, with 11 bases between them. CDR1 and CDR2 from the germline V gene are LNHDA and SQIVND (reference sequence). The CDR3 loop spans 13 amino acids. The DNA of the CDR3 is TGTGCCAGTAGGCCACCTACAGACTATGGCTACACCTTC. Amino acids: CASRPPTDYGYTF.

The chain has TRBV9 and TRBJ2-1; 9 bases map to TRBD2. V gave up 2 bases and J gave up 2 bases; unmatched junction bases: 8. Germline lookup yields CDR1 SGDLS and CDR2 YYNGEE. This CDR3 is built from 17 residues. The CDR3 loop reads CASSVGLSGGTYNEQFF. DNA of the CDR3: TGTGCCAGCAGCGTGGGACTTAGCGGGGGTACCTACAATGAGCAGTTCTTC.

Worth noting for this clone: This sample includes further DNA sequences coding for the same CDR3. This rearrangement joins TRBV4-1 to TRBJ1-2; D is unclear. Germline-derived CDR1 and CDR2 are MGHRA and YSYEKL. V shed 1 base and J shed 4 bases, with 10 bases lying between them. CDR3 size: 14 residues. CDR3 nucleotides: TGCGCCAGCAGCCAAGGCGGAGGGCTCTATGGCTACACCTTC. It specifies CASSQGGGLYGYTF.

This clone was observed a few times. The V gene is TRBV27, the J gene TRBJ2-7; D perhaps matches TRBD2 (6 bases). Germline assignment: CDR1 MNHEY and CDR2 SMNVEV (reference sequence). V lost 5 bases and J 7 bases, leaving 18 bases between the germline ends. This CDR3 contains 14 residues. The CDR3 is CASSLSGRGREQYF. CDR3 sequence (DNA): TGTGCCAGCAGTCTTAGCGGTCGAGGGAGGGAGCAGTACTTC.

This clone appeared a few times. The V gene is TRBV19, the J gene TRBJ1-1, with D tentatively TRBD1 (5 bases). The V end was cut by 1 base, the J end by 5 bases, with 14 bases between. Germline V gives CDR1 LNHDA, CDR2 SQIVND (reference sequence). The CDR3 totals 15 residues. The DNA for the CDR3 is TGTGCCAGTAGTATAGGGGGGGTCTTAACGACTGAAGCTTTCTTT. The encoded protein is CASSIGGVLTTEAFF.

A few counts support this clone. The chain uses TRBV28 and TRBJ1-2, with a weak D call TRBD1 (6 bases). Trimming removed 7 bases from V and 3 bases from J, with 12 bases in between. CDR1 is MDHEN and CDR2 is SYDVKM in the germline V gene. CDR3 length: 13 residues. In DNA form, the CDR3 reads TGTGCCAGCATACAGGGATCGGACTATGGCTACACCTTC. Residues: CASIQGSDYGYTF.